The source of this T cell receptor (beta chain) is a study of T-cell memory formation after mild COVID-19. The CDR3 runs to 16 residues. V was pared by 3 bases and J by 6 bases, with 9 bases of the junction left unmatched. Germline V gene lookup returns CDR1 LGHNA and CDR2 YNFKEQ. One entry per CDR3 protein, called by TCRdb with MiXCR from the 5' RACE reads. This table holds under 700,000 distinct CDR3 sequences, roughly 21% found once. This rearrangement joins TRBV4-2 to TRBJ2-3; TRBD2 agrees at 10 bases. Sequenced input: PBMCs or a T cell subset sorted from them (not recorded which). The sequence was obtained from an adult woman who had mild COVID-19 (a few samples of this study predate the infection). Cell type and time point are not known. In DNA, the CDR3 is TGTGCCAGCAGCCAGGATCTAGCGGGAGCGAGGGATACGCAGTATTTT. Amino acid sequence: CASSQDLAGARDTQYF.